This entry describes one T cell receptor beta chain. This clonotype was counted a few times. The antigen it recognizes is unknown. Base-call qualities are not available, and no considerably larger clone is one nucleotide away. Reading the germline V gene (reference sequence) gives CDR1 LNHDA and CDR2 SQIVND. V gives up 1 base and J gives up 0 bases, and the segment between their germline ends measures 6 bases. Counted from cysteine to phenylalanine, this CDR3 has 14 amino acids. Only the CDR3 portion is preserved as DNA: 42 bases, with reading frame beginning at the first base. In the paper's terms, the treatment or condition label means: roughly 10-day PBMC culture with coronavirus spike peptide pools or control peptides (ViraFEST assay). The ViraFEST assay, used in the study, expanded antigen-specific T cells with peptide pools and then identified the expanded clonotypes through TCR sequencing. The convalescent patients' positive SARS-CoV-2 PCR tests were from March to December 2020, which was before the Alpha, Beta and Delta variants emerged in the United States. Roughly 2.1 million PBMCs per well were cultured in IMDM with approximately 4.9% human AB serum and roughly 9.3 IU/ml IL-2, plus 10 ug/ml peptide pools. On days 3 and 7, half of the culture medium was replaced with fresh IL-2-containing medium. After 9 to 10 days of culture, CD4+ T cells were isolated by negative selection using the EasySep CD4+ T cell isolation kit. Ficoll-Paque Plus gradient centrifugation was used to isolate PBMCs from whole blood, and the isolated PBMCs were then either used fresh or cryopreserved at -140C. Each culture condition was generally run in triplicate wells.

The data are from a study of vaccination and CD4 T cells after COVID-19 (dated by TCRdb to 2021 to 2024). Background for the entire study: SARS-CoV-2 positivity had been established in the convalescent patients by nasal swab PCR, and mild disease was recorded in several of these patients and severe disease in one. Post-COVID blood samples from convalescent patients were collected a median of approximately 93 days after diagnosis, with a range of roughly 35 to 161 days. In control cultures, a CEFX viral epitope pool was used as positive control, an HIV-1 Nef peptide pool was used as negative control, or no peptide was added. Six males and four females were included in the convalescent cohort, with two Hispanic individuals, seven Caucasians, two Asians and one multiracial person represented. The time from the second vaccine dose to post-vaccine blood sampling had a median of roughly 70 days and ranged from 14 to 241 days. In fewer than 12 COVID-19 convalescent patients and a handful of infection-naive healthy vaccine recipients, researchers compared the spike-specific CD4+ TCR repertoire from before mRNA vaccination with the repertoire from after. Participants received two doses of either the Pfizer-BioNTech BNT162b2 vaccine (n=8) or the Moderna mRNA-1273 vaccine (n=2). Culture stimuli were overlapping spike peptide pools from SARS-CoV-2 and from the common cold coronaviruses HCoV-NL63, HCoV-OC43 and HCoV-229E. Overall study results and their limits: An increase in the median number of SARS-CoV-2-reactive clonotypes from 21 after infection to some 38 after vaccination was observed, but the change was not found to be significant. Of the vaccine-specific clones found in convalescent patients, nearly all (304 of 307) were mono-reactive for SARS-CoV-2 spike instead of being cross-reactive with common cold coronaviruses. Only a relatively small number of convalescent patients were included in the study, and early timepoints following natural infection were not analyzed. Among the post-vaccine SARS-CoV-2-reactive clones in convalescent patients, a median around 90% showed up only after vaccination, which suggests vaccine-specific priming.

Library construction relied on PCR. DNA from cultured CD4+ T cells was subjected to TCR sequencing with the Oncomine TCR Beta short-read assay at the Johns Hopkins FTIC core. The QIAamp micro DNA kit was used to extract genomic DNA from the cultured CD4+ T cells. The Oncomine TCR Beta libraries from cultured CD4+ T cells were pooled using unique dual indexes and then sequenced on an Illumina iSeq 100. Concerning the study's data processing: Non-productive sequences were filtered out, and CDR3s that did not start with C, did not end with F or W, or were shorter than 7 amino acids were discarded. Antigen-specific clonotypes were identified using the MANAFEST web application through comparison of peptide-stimulated wells with reference and other culture wells. For a clone to be called positive, the clone needed an FDR below 0.05, an odds ratio above 5, and a productive frequency above 0.1% in at least two of three replicate wells. Cross-reactive clonotypes were defined as significantly expanded in both SARS-CoV-2 spike wells and at least one common cold coronavirus spike condition. CDR3 homology was assessed with Levenshtein distances (stringdist) and unrooted phylogenetic trees (ape) in R version 3.6.1. The public reads were run again by TCRdb, first through fastp at Q25 and then through MiXCR, and only productive beta chains were kept. Rows are unified per CDR3 protein, each entry keeping the most common DNA and genes. The V and J calls and clone size come from TCRdb's table, not from the authors' own analysis. The sample table shows roughly 14,000 distinct CDR3 sequences, and around 50% are seen once. The top ten constitute 26% of the sample.

The rearranged segments are TRBV19 and TRBJ2-5; no D gene can be assigned with confidence. The sequence derives from a human donor with COVID-19. The source material was cultured CD4+ T cells from blood, sampled after SARS-CoV-2 vaccination. The CDR3 protein sequence reads: CASSIGGNQETQYF. Read as DNA, the sequence is TGTGCCAGTAGTATAGGAGGCAACCAAGAGACCCAGTACTTC.